One and the same sample provided the 23 T cell receptor beta chains below, sequenced in a study of blood T cell repertoires in COVID-19. TCRdb keeps only in-frame clones here, not all; method: immunoSEQ multiplex PCR. The sample yields around 330,000 clones, 70% to 90% seen once. The sequenced sample was peripheral blood. These receptors came from a woman aged 25 to 39 with COVID-19, enrolled during active disease.

The V gene is TRBV4-1, the J gene TRBJ1-5, with 11 bases aligning to TRBD1. The CDR3 covers 15 residues. Germline V lookup: CDR1 MGHRA, CDR2 YSYEKL. With 3 bases clipped from V and 6 bases from J, the junction kept 4 bases outside the gene matches. CDR3 residues: CASSQGQGVTQPQHF. The CDR3 DNA reads TGCGCCAGCAGCCAGGGACAGGGGGTTACTCAGCCCCAGCATTTT.

The gene calls are TRBV2 and TRBJ2-7, with 10 bases fitting TRBD1. CDR1 SNHLY and CDR2 FYNNEI come from the germline V gene. The junction had 7 bases not matched to a gene; V was cut back by 6 bases and J by 5 bases. The CDR3 has 14 residues. CDR3 amino acids: CASSQGQGVDEQYV. The CDR3 nucleotides read TGTGCCAGCAGCCAAGGACAGGGGGTCGACGAGCAGTACGTC.

The rearrangement uses TRBV5-8 and TRBJ1-4; TRBD1 matches 7 bases. Germline CDR1 and CDR2: SGHTS and YDEGEE. V lost 0 bases and J lost 8; bases outside the gene matches: 7. The CDR3 contains 15 residues. The CDR3 loop reads CASSLGGGGGEKLFF. The CDR3 coding sequence is TGTGCCAGCAGCTTGGGAGGAGGGGGCGGCGAAAAACTGTTTTTT. Using reference TRBV5-8 and TRBJ1-4 for the parts outside the CDR3, the full variable domain is EAGVTQSPTHLIKTRGQQATLRCSPISGHTSVYWYQQALGLGLQFLLWYDEGEERNRGNFPPRFSGRQFPNYSSELNVNALELEDSALYLCASSLGGGGGEKLFFGSGTQLSVL.

This sequence joins TRBV29-1 and TRBJ2-1, with unresolved D. CDR3 size: 13 residues. CDR1 is SQVTM and CDR2 is ANQGSEA in the germline V gene. The ends were cut back, 5 bases at V and 5 bases at J, with 13 bases in the middle. The CDR3 DNA reads as TGCAGCGTTTACTTCCAGGTACACAATGAGCAGTTCTTC. This gives the protein CSVYFQVHNEQFF.

This clone was seen once. The chain carries TRBV7-8 and TRBJ1-2; a weak D match, TRBD1 (5 bases). The germline V and J ends were trimmed by 0 bases and 4 bases, with 12 bases remaining between them. The CDR3 covers 15 residues. The germline gives CDR1 SGHVS, CDR2 FQNEAQ. CDR3 in DNA: TGTGCCAGCAGCTTAGCGGGGCAGGGAGGCTATGGCTACACCTTC. It translates to CASSLAGQGGYGYTF.

V usage is TRBV24-1 and J usage is TRBJ2-2, with D maybe TRBD1 (5 bases). The germline V gene encodes CDR1 KGHDR and CDR2 SFDVKD. V was cut by 5 bases and J by 1 base, with 10 bases left in between. The CDR3 consists of 15 residues. Here the CDR3 DNA reads TGTGCCACCAGTGTTGCAGGGATGAACACCGGGGAGCTGTTTTTT. This codes for CATSVAGMNTGELFF.

This clone showed up just a few times. V and J are TRBV5-6 and TRBJ1-1; 7 bases line up with TRBD1. V gave up 4 bases and J gave up 1 base; unmatched junction bases: 10. The CDR3 spans 16 residues. Germline-derived CDR1 and CDR2 are SGHDT and YYEEEE. CDR3: CASSLRRTGANTEAFF. CDR3 coding DNA: TGTGCCAGCAGCCTTCGGCGAACAGGGGCGAACACTGAAGCTTTCTTT.

This clone has only one observation. The chain joins TRBV19 to TRBJ1-4; D not resolved. The CDR3 length is 11 residues. Per the germline V gene, CDR1 is LNHDA and CDR2 is SQIVND (reference sequence). Trimming removed 1 base at V and 12 bases at J, with 6 bases between. The CDR3 DNA reads TGTGCCAGTAGTATAGGACGGGAACTGTTTTTT. Translating it yields CASSIGRELFF.

The chain couples TRBV2 to TRBJ2-1, with TRBD2 matching over 8 bases. The CDR3 sequence is 16 residues long. Germline CDR1 reads SNHLY; CDR2 reads FYNNEI. The V gene end was trimmed by 7 bases and the J gene end by 0 bases; junction bases not matched to a gene: 8. CDR3 in DNA: TGTGCCAGCAAGGGACTACTAGCGGCCTCCTACAATGAGCAGTTCTTC. Translating it yields CASKGLLAASYNEQFF.

The V call is TRBV5-5, the J call TRBJ2-1, with D possibly TRBD2 on 6 matching bases. The germline V and J ends were trimmed by 9 bases and 2 bases, with 15 bases remaining between them. This CDR3 has 14 amino acids. Looked up from germline, CDR1 is SGHKS and CDR2 is YYEKEE (reference sequence). The CDR3 region has the DNA TGTGCCACTCAGGACGGGAGTACCTACAATGAGCAGTTCTTC. Its protein product is CATQDGSTYNEQFF.

The chain couples TRBV28 to TRBJ2-4, with no clear D. The V end lost 3 bases, the J end lost 3 bases, and 15 bases lay between the germline ends. This CDR3 region has 16 residues. Germline-derived CDR1 and CDR2 are MDHEN and SYDVKM. DNA for the CDR3: TGTGCCAGCAGTTTTGGAGTTCCTTTAGGCAAAAACATTCAGTACTTC. The encoded protein is CASSFGVPLGKNIQYF.

The chain links TRBV7-9 to TRBJ1-1; no definite D call. Germline CDR1 reads SEHNR; CDR2 reads FQNEAQ (reference sequence). With 5 bases removed from V and 0 bases from J, the gap between germline ends came to 10 bases. The CDR3 contains 14 residues. CDR3 sequence reads: CASSISGLNTEAFF. The CDR3 DNA reads as TGTGCCAGCAGCATAAGTGGCCTGAACACTGAAGCTTTCTTT.

V and J are TRBV6-9 and TRBJ2-5; tentatively, D is TRBD2 (6 bases). V was pared by 7 bases and J by 4 bases, with 19 bases between. Germline V gives CDR1 MNHGY, CDR2 SVAAGI. This CDR3 spans 15 amino acids. CDR3 in DNA: TGTGCCAGCACCCTGGGGACTGAACATAGAGAGACCCAGTACTTC. It specifies CASTLGTEHRETQYF.

The chain links TRBV15 to TRBJ2-4; TRBD2 is a possible D gene (6 bases). Germline V CDR1 and CDR2: LNHNV, YYDKDF (reference sequence). The CDR3 spans 16 residues. V was pared by 6 bases and J by 7 bases, with 22 bases between. The CDR3 sequence is CATRQGSGVPLNIQYF. The CDR3 region has the DNA TGTGCCACCAGACAAGGATCGGGGGTCCCCTTGAACATTCAGTACTTC.

This chain links TRBV10-1 with TRBJ2-1; D may be TRBD2 (5 bases). Trimming shortened V by 7 bases and J by 0 bases, and 13 bases separated the two germline ends. Germline assignment: CDR1 WNHNN and CDR2 SYGVQD (reference sequence). This CDR3 has 15 amino acids. In nucleotides, the CDR3 is TGCGCCAGCATCTTAGCGACGAGCTCCTACAATGAGCAGTTCTTC. This encodes CASILATSSYNEQFF.

The V and J genes are TRBV7-2 and TRBJ2-5; D uncertain. Germline V gene lookup returns CDR1 SGHTA and CDR2 FQGNSA. V lost 5 bases and J 0 bases, leaving 7 bases between the germline ends. This CDR3 comprises 13 residues. The CDR3 protein is CASSPGYQETQYF. In DNA, the CDR3 is TGTGCCAGCAGCCCCGGGTACCAAGAGACCCAGTACTTC.

The genes are TRBV24-1 and TRBJ2-6; no clear D gene. With 6 bases removed from V and 0 bases from J, the gap between germline ends came to 8 bases. Germline V gene sequence: CDR1 KGHDR, CDR2 SFDVKD. CDR3 length: 15 amino acids. CDR3 coding DNA: TGTGCCACCAGTAATTACAACTCTGGGGCCAACGTCCTGACTTTC. This codes for CATSNYNSGANVLTF.

This rearrangement joins TRBV7-8 to TRBJ1-6; no clear D gene. The V gene's germline CDR1 is SGHVS and CDR2 FQNEAQ. CDR3 length equals 17 residues. V lost 6 bases to trimming and J lost 0 bases, with 15 bases between them. Written as DNA, the CDR3 is TGTGCCAGCAGGAATCTCGCACTGAGCTCCTATAATTCACCCCTCCACTTT. Translated: CASRNLALSSYNSPLHF.

The chain employs TRBV29-1 and TRBJ1-1, with 10 nucleotides matching TRBD1. J lost 1 base, V lost 5 bases, and 4 bases had no gene match. The CDR3 totals 14 residues. CDR1 SQVTM and CDR2 ANQGSEA come from the germline V gene. The CDR3, as DNA: TGCAGCGTTCCGGGACAGGGGACGAACACTGAAGCTTTCTTT. Translation: CSVPGQGTNTEAFF.

The V call is TRBV4-2, the J call TRBJ2-7; D not certain. V lost 4 bases and J lost 5, with 9 bases in between. Germline V gene sequence: CDR1 LGHNA, CDR2 YNFKEQ. The CDR3 contains 12 residues. Here the CDR3 reads CASSPGPDEQYF. In DNA, the CDR3 is TGTGCCAGCAGCCCTGGTCCAGACGAGCAGTACTTC.

J is TRBJ2-7 and V is TRBV6-2 or TRBV6-3, with D tentatively TRBD2 (5 bases). V was pared by 5 bases and J by 5 bases, with 16 bases between. The germline CDR1 and CDR2 sequences are MNHEY and SVGEGT. The CDR3 sequence is 14 residues long. For the CDR3, the DNA is TGTGCCAGCAGTCTAGCCCCCATGCTAAACGAGCAGTACTTC. Protein sequence: CASSLAPMLNEQYF.

For the CDR3, the DNA is TGTGCCAGCAGCCTAAGACAGAGGACGGGCGAAAAACTGTTTTTT. This sequence encodes CASSLRQRTGEKLFF. The chain recombines TRBV7-9 with TRBJ1-4, with TRBD1 as a possible D gene (5 bases). V was trimmed by 5 bases and J by 8 bases, leaving 18 bases between them. This CDR3 contains 15 residues. Germline V CDR1 and CDR2: SEHNR, FQNEAQ (reference sequence). The full variable domain, with the rest looked up from reference TRBV7-9 and TRBJ1-4, is DTGVSQNPRHKITKRGQNVTFRCDPISEHNRLYWYRQTLGQGPEFLTYFQNEAQLEKSRLLSDRFSAERPKGSFSTLEIQRTEQGDSAMYLCASSLRQRTGEKLFFGSGTQLSVL.

The chain has TRBV5-1 and TRBJ1-3; TRBD1 matches 7 bases. The J segment lost 2 bases and the V segment lost 0 bases, leaving 5 bases of the junction unmatched. CDR1 SGHRS and CDR2 YFSETQ come from the germline V gene. There are 16 residues in the CDR3. The CDR3 sequence is CASSLGQGGTGNTIYF. The CDR3 nucleotides read TGCGCCAGCAGCTTGGGACAGGGCGGAACTGGAAACACCATATATTTT.